The 10 T cell receptor beta chains given below trace back to one sample, sequenced in a study of early T cells in non-severe SARS-CoV-2 infection (dated by TCRdb to about 2021). Libraries were built with 5' RACE. TCRdb shows the sequencer as NextSeq 500. In-frame beta chains were kept once TCRdb had trimmed the public reads at Q25 with fastp and called clones with MiXCR. Under each unique CDR3 protein, matching rows form one entry showing the most common genes and DNA. Across this sample there are about 11,000 distinct CDR3 sequences, with 4.8% seen only once. The ten biggest clones cover approximately 9.8% of the sample. Sequences were obtained from whole blood. These receptors all come from an adult who was a healthcare worker with PCR-confirmed SARS-CoV-2 infection or an uninfected control (not recorded which).

This clonotype is labeled medium-sized. The V gene is TRBV7-9, the J gene TRBJ1-6; 7 bases are a match to TRBD1. Germline assignment: CDR1 SEHNR and CDR2 FQNEAQ (reference sequence). V lost 2 bases to trimming and J lost 7 bases; unmatched junction nucleotides: 14. The CDR3 runs 18 residues. The DNA for the CDR3 is TGTGCCAGCAGCTTAAAGAGTGGGGGGACAGCCAAAAATTCACCCCTCCACTTT. Its protein product is CASSLKSGGTAKNSPLHF.

This clonotype was counted only a few times. V is TRBV20-1 and J is TRBJ2-2; weak D call: TRBD2 (5 bases). This CDR3 region has 18 residues. Trimming cost V 3 bases and J 0 bases, with 20 bases left between them. Germline assignment: CDR1 DFQATT and CDR2 SNEGSKA (reference sequence). The CDR3 region is CSARGFGNGLPNTGELFF. CDR3 bases: TGCAGTGCTAGGGGATTCGGGAATGGCCTTCCGAACACCGGGGAGCTGTTTTTT.

This clonotype occurred many times. The genes are TRBV10-3 and TRBJ1-2; tentative D call: TRBD1 (5 bases). Germline V gives CDR1 ENHRY, CDR2 SYGVKD. The CDR3 has 14 residues. The V end lost 10 bases, the J end lost 2 bases, and 17 bases lay between the germline ends. In DNA, the CDR3 is TGTGCCACCGCGGAGGGGACTAACAACTATGGCTACACCTTC. Amino acid sequence: CATAEGTNNYGYTF.

This clonotype came up many times. The V call is TRBV7-2, the J call TRBJ1-5; 7 bases line up with TRBD1. The CDR3 loop spans 15 amino acids. Trimming cost V 5 bases and J 3 bases; bases outside gene matches: 7. The germline gives CDR1 SGHTA, CDR2 FQGNSA. The CDR3 region has the DNA TGTGCCAGCAGCCCGGAAACAGGGGTCAATCAGCCCCAGCATTTT. Translating it yields CASSPETGVNQPQHF.

By share, this clonotype counts as medium-sized. The rearrangement links TRBV3-1 to TRBJ1-4; D ambiguous. The V end lost 0 bases, the J end lost 7 bases, and 9 bases lay between the germline ends. The germline V gene encodes CDR1 LGHDT and CDR2 YNNKEL (reference sequence). This CDR3 comprises 14 residues. For the CDR3, the DNA is TGTGCCAGCAGCCAAGAATTTCACCTTGAAAAACTGTTTTTT. Its translation: CASSQEFHLEKLFF.

This clonotype was detected many times. The V gene is TRBV20-1, the J gene TRBJ2-7, with TRBD1 matching 7 bases. Germline V gives CDR1 DFQATT, CDR2 SNEGSKA (reference sequence). CDR3 length: 12 residues. The V and J ends lost 3 bases and 6 bases, in that order; junction bases with no gene match: 5. In nucleotides, the CDR3 is TGCAGTGCTAGTGACAGGGAAACCGAGCAGTACTTC. This sequence encodes CSASDRETEQYF.

This clonotype was counted at least ten times. Written as DNA, the CDR3 is TGTGCCAGCTCATCTGCGACAGGGGTGGACACTGAAGCTTTCTTT. Its translation is CASSSATGVDTEAFF. The chain links TRBV18 to TRBJ1-1; TRBD1 agrees at 8 bases. The CDR3 extends over 15 amino acids. Germline V gene data show CDR1 as KGHSH and CDR2 as LQKENI. With 5 bases clipped from V and 3 bases from J, the junction kept 8 bases outside the gene matches. Full variable domain (remainder filled in from reference TRBV18 and TRBJ1-1): NAGVMQNPRHLVRRRGQEARLRCSPMKGHSHVYWYRQLPEEGLKFMVYLQKENIIDESGMPKERFSAEFPKEGPSILRIQQVVRGDSAAYFCASSSATGVDTEAFFGQGTRLTVV.

This clonotype was found many times. This sequence joins TRBV5-1 and TRBJ1-1; no firm D call. The CDR3 extends over 13 amino acids. Germline CDR1 is SGHRS and CDR2 is YFSETQ. V was trimmed by 4 bases and J by 8 bases, leaving 15 bases between them. The CDR3 nucleotides are TGCGCCAGCAGCCCCGGAGGCATGGAAGAAGCTTTCTTT. As protein: CASSPGGMEEAFF.

This clonotype turned up a few times. V gene TRBV5-1 combines with J gene TRBJ1-1, with 10 bases matching TRBD1. V dropped 0 bases and J dropped 6; count of bases not matched to a gene: 2. CDR1 and CDR2 (germline): SGHRS, YFSETQ. The CDR3 loop spans 14 amino acids. CDR3 amino acids: CASSLGQGAPEAFF. The CDR3 coding sequence is TGCGCCAGCAGCTTGGGACAGGGGGCGCCTGAAGCTTTCTTT.

This clonotype was counted ten times or more. The DNA for the CDR3 is TGTGCCAGCAGTTACGCCACCCCGGGACAGGGCCCCTACGAGCAGTACTTC. Its protein product is CASSYATPGQGPYEQYF. The rearrangement uses TRBV6-5 and TRBJ2-7, with 9 bases aligning to TRBD1. The junction had 10 bases not matched to a gene; V was cut back by 2 bases and J by 2 bases. The CDR3 loop spans 17 amino acids. CDR1 is MNHEY, CDR2 SVGAGI, per germline.